The 4 T cell receptor beta chains listed next were all sequenced from one sample in a study of cytotoxic CD8 clonotypes in ibrutinib-treated CLL. Clones were sequenced by immunoSEQ multiplex PCR, and TCRdb holds only the in-frame ones, with some missing. The sample has over 15,000 clones, more than 65% seen once; the top ten hold around 5%. The material sequenced was PBMCs, taken before ibrutinib treatment. The receptor set was obtained from a human donor with chronic lymphocytic leukemia.

In this sample, this clone turned up a few times. The genes are TRBV7-9 and TRBJ2-7, with TRBD2 matching 9 bases. CDR3 size: 16 residues. In germline, CDR1 is SEHNR, CDR2 FQNEAQ (reference sequence). J gave up 3 bases and V 6 bases, and 12 bases lay outside the gene matches. The CDR3 loop is CASSSLKGLAGYEQYF. For the CDR3, the DNA is TGTGCCAGCAGTTCCCTCAAGGGACTAGCAGGCTACGAGCAGTACTTC. The variable domain in full, completed from reference TRBV7-9 and TRBJ2-7, reads DTGVSQNPRHKITKRGQNVTFRCDPISEHNRLYWYRQTLGQGPEFLTYFQNEAQLEKSRLLSDRFSAERPKGSFSTLEIQRTEQGDSAMYLCASSSLKGLAGYEQYFGPGTRLTVT.

The CDR3 sequence: CASSYGDRTSGYTF. CDR3 DNA: TGTGCCAGCAGTTACGGCGACAGGACATCTGGCTACACCTTC. This chain joins TRBV6-5 and TRBJ1-2; TRBD1 might be the D (6 bases). CDR1 is MNHEY, CDR2 SVGAGI, per germline. Trimming cost V 2 bases and J 7 bases, with 14 bases left between them. The CDR3 is 14 residues long.

V is TRBV2 and J is TRBJ1-6; TRBD1 is a possible D gene (5 bases). From germline, CDR1 is SNHLY and CDR2 FYNNEI. There are 14 residues in the CDR3. Trimming pared 6 bases from V and 10 bases from J, leaving 16 bases between. Here the CDR3 reads CASRERDLYSPLHF. In DNA form, the CDR3 reads TGTGCCAGCAGAGAGCGGGACCTGTACTCACCCCTCCACTTT.

The CDR3 protein is CASSLQGLQPQHF. CDR3 DNA sequence: TGTGCCAGCAGTTTACAGGGTCTCCAGCCCCAGCATTTT. The J gene is TRBJ1-5, the V gene TRBV6-5; TRBD1 is a possible D gene (6 bases). The V and J ends lost 4 bases and 7 bases respectively, with 11 bases between them. This CDR3 contains 13 residues. The germline CDR1 and CDR2 sequences are MNHEY and SVGAGI.